A single sample is the source of the 19 T cell receptor beta chains below, sequenced in a study of blood T cell repertoires in COVID-19. Libraries were prepared by immunoSEQ multiplex PCR; TCRdb keeps only in-frame clonotypes and omits some of them. Among some 160,000 clones, 79% were seen once, and the ten largest hold over 7%. Sequencing used peripheral blood. These receptors were taken from a man over 45 with active or convalescent COVID-19.

V usage is TRBV12-5 and J usage is TRBJ1-2, with 11 bases lining up with TRBD1. Losses at the gene ends were 2 bases for V and 2 bases for J; bases not matched to a gene: 4. The germline V gene encodes CDR1 LGHNT and CDR2 FRNRAP. The CDR3 has 16 amino acids. CDR3 coding DNA: TGTGCTAGTGGTTTGTCAGGACAGGGGGCGAACTATGGCTACACCTTC. Translating gives CASGLSGQGANYGYTF.

The chain couples TRBV19 to TRBJ1-6, with a possible D match to TRBD1 (6 bases). Germline V gene lookup returns CDR1 LNHDA and CDR2 SQIVND (reference sequence). CDR3 length: 15 residues. Trimming stripped 5 bases from V and 7 bases from J, with 15 bases between. CDR3 nucleotide sequence: TGTGCCAGTAGTCCCCGGGGACAAAACAATTCACCCCTCCACTTT. This translates into CASSPRGQNNSPLHF.

This chain's CDR3 is CSVERLAGDEQFF. The CDR3 nucleotides read TGCAGCGTTGAACGACTAGCGGGAGATGAGCAGTTCTTC. This chain joins TRBV29-1 and TRBJ2-1; 12 bases line up with TRBD2. The germline V gene encodes CDR1 SQVTM and CDR2 ANQGSEA. V dropped 2 bases and J dropped 8; count of bases not matched to a gene: 1. The CDR3 contains 13 residues.

V and J are TRBV9 and TRBJ1-4, with 7 bases lining up with TRBD1. J gave up 1 base and V 4 bases, and 4 bases lay outside the gene matches. Germline values: CDR1 SGDLS, CDR2 YYNGEE. The CDR3 length is 15 residues. This CDR3 is CASSTRQGTNEKLFF. CDR3 bases: TGTGCCAGCAGCACCCGACAGGGAACTAATGAAAAACTGTTTTTT.

This clone was seen a few times. This chain joins TRBV9 and TRBJ2-2; 10 positions agree with TRBD1. V lost 3 bases and J lost 3; bases outside the gene matches: 5. The CDR3 spans 16 residues. From germline, CDR1 is SGDLS and CDR2 YYNGEE. The CDR3 sequence: CASSETTGGDTGELFF. The CDR3 DNA reads TGTGCCAGCAGCGAGACGACAGGGGGCGACACCGGGGAGCTGTTTTTT.

J is TRBJ2-1 and V is TRBV19, with 7 bases lining up with TRBD2. The CDR3 has 16 residues. Germline lookup yields CDR1 LNHDA and CDR2 SQIVND (reference sequence). Trimming took 3 bases from V and 0 from J; bases not matched to a gene: 5. The CDR3 is CASSMEAGSSYNEQFF. The CDR3 DNA reads as TGTGCCAGTAGTATGGAAGCGGGAAGCTCCTACAATGAGCAGTTCTTC. Based on the CDR3 plus reference TRBV19 and TRBJ2-1, the full variable domain is DGGITQSPKYLFRKEGQNVTLSCEQNLNHDAMYWYRQDPGQGLRLIYYSQIVNDFQKGDIAEGYSVSREKKESFPLTVTSAQKNPTAFYLCASSMEAGSSYNEQFFGPGTRLTVL.

In its sample, this clone was seen a few times. The chain is built from TRBV28 and TRBJ2-5, with D unclear. This CDR3 has 11 amino acids. Per the germline V gene, CDR1 is MDHEN and CDR2 is SYDVKM. Deletions cut 5 bases from V and 4 bases from J, with 5 bases between. CDR3 bases: TGTGCCAGCAGTACCGGAGAGACCCAGTACTTC. Amino acid sequence: CASSTGETQYF.

Here the CDR3 reads CASSVAGLNEQFF. DNA for the CDR3: TGTGCCAGCAGCGTAGCGGGATTGAATGAGCAGTTCTTC. The chain employs TRBV7-3 and TRBJ2-1; 8 bases map to TRBD2. CDR1 SGHTA and CDR2 FQGTGA come from the germline V gene. J lost 7 bases, V lost 5 bases, and 4 bases had no gene match. The CDR3 runs to 13 residues.

The V and J genes are TRBV11-2 and TRBJ2-7; D remains unclear. The V end was cut by 2 bases, the J end by 4 bases, with 9 bases between. The CDR3 is 13 residues long. CDR1 and CDR2 from the germline V gene are SGHAT and FQNNGV. CDR3 sequence reads: CASSLNGAYEQYF. The CDR3 region has the DNA TGTGCCAGCAGCTTAAACGGAGCTTACGAGCAGTACTTC.

The CDR3 sequence is CASSLGRGQRVTMNTEAFF. CDR3 DNA sequence: TGTGCCAGCAGCTTAGGAAGGGGACAGAGGGTCACCATGAACACTGAAGCTTTCTTT. The chain uses TRBV11-2 and TRBJ1-1; 7 bases line up with TRBD1. V lost 1 base and J lost 0; bases outside the gene matches: 14. The CDR3 is 19 residues long. Germline values: CDR1 SGHAT, CDR2 FQNNGV.

V usage is TRBV28 and J usage is TRBJ1-1, with TRBD1 matching 8 bases. Germline values: CDR1 MDHEN, CDR2 SYDVKM. Trimming took 6 bases from V and 11 from J; bases not matched to a gene: 14. This CDR3 comprises 14 residues. CDR3 nucleotides: TGTGCCAGCAGGCAAGGGACAGGTCTTTCCGGGGCTTTCTTT. It specifies CASRQGTGLSGAFF.

This clone was picked up a small number of times. The chain employs TRBV5-1 and TRBJ2-3; possibly TRBD2 for D (6 bases). Trimming removed 2 bases from V and 9 bases from J, with 13 bases in between. The germline gives CDR1 SGHRS, CDR2 YFSETQ. The CDR3 is made up of 13 amino acids. In DNA, the CDR3 is TGCGCCAGCAGCTTAGGGGAGGCGGGGACGCAGTATTTT. It codes for CASSLGEAGTQYF.

This chain links TRBV6-5 with TRBJ1-6; 8 bases fit TRBD1. V lost 6 bases to trimming and J lost 7 bases; unmatched junction nucleotides: 8. This CDR3 has 15 residues. Germline CDR1 MNHEY, CDR2 SVGAGI. The CDR3 DNA reads TGTGCCAGCAGGGTGACAGGGGTGCGAAATTCACCCCTCCACTTT. Translation: CASRVTGVRNSPLHF.

The chain uses TRBV7-9 and TRBJ1-2; 7 nucleotides match TRBD1. CDR1 is SEHNR and CDR2 is FQNEAQ in the germline V gene (reference sequence). After removal of 5 bases from V and 2 bases from J, the junction contained 5 bases not matched to a gene. The CDR3 is 14 amino acids. CDR3 DNA: TGTGCCAGCAGCACCCCACAGGGGAACTATGGCTACACCTTC. It specifies CASSTPQGNYGYTF.

In DNA, the CDR3 is TGTGCCAGCAGTCCCTCGCGCTTGGTTAGCGGGAGCGGCGAGCAGTACTTC. It translates to CASSPSRLVSGSGEQYF. The genes are TRBV27 and TRBJ2-7; TRBD2 agrees at 9 bases. The CDR3 contains 17 residues. The junction had 17 bases not matched to a gene; V was cut back by 5 bases and J by 6 bases. Germline CDR1 and CDR2: MNHEY and SMNVEV (reference sequence).

V usage is TRBV13 and J usage is TRBJ2-7, with D perhaps TRBD2 (6 bases). The CDR3 is made up of 15 amino acids. Germline CDR1 reads PRHDT; CDR2 reads FYEKMQ (reference sequence). Trimming left V 2 bases short and J 2 bases short, with 13 bases between. CDR3 region: CASSLKRRGPYEQYF. Written as DNA, the CDR3 is TGTGCCAGCAGCTTAAAGCGGCGGGGTCCCTACGAGCAGTACTTC.

This sequence joins TRBV6-4 and TRBJ2-1; 11 bases fit TRBD2. V was clipped by 4 bases and J by 5 bases; unmatched bases: 4. In germline, CDR1 is MRHNA, CDR2 SNTAGT. CDR3 size: 15 residues. The CDR3 coding sequence is TGTGCCAGCAGTGTGACTAGCGGGAACCACAATGAGCAGTTCTTC. It is translated as CASSVTSGNHNEQFF.

The chain has TRBV5-1 and TRBJ2-7; 8 nucleotides agree with TRBD2. The CDR3 runs to 15 residues. V lost 0 bases, J lost 3 bases, and 5 bases stayed unmatched. Germline V lookup: CDR1 SGHRS, CDR2 YFSETQ. The CDR3, as DNA: TGCGCCAGCAGCTTGGAACTAGCGGCGTTCTACGAGCAGTACTTC. Protein: CASSLELAAFYEQYF.

The chain recombines TRBV28 with TRBJ1-2; the D gene is possibly TRBD1 (5 bases). Germline CDR1 is MDHEN and CDR2 is SYDVKM. This CDR3 is 14 amino acids long. The ends were cut back, 2 bases at V and 4 bases at J, with 11 bases in the middle. The CDR3 nucleotides are TGTGCCAGCAGTTTAGAGGCAGGGCGCTATGGCTACACCTTC. It is translated as CASSLEAGRYGYTF.